The T cell receptor beta chain described here comes from a study of T cell responses to AZD1222 COVID-19 vaccine (dated by TCRdb to about 2021). As for the study more broadly: AZD1222 recipients given second doses at about 4 weeks or at about 12 weeks were pooled, since spike-specific TCR depth and breadth were not found to differ between the two schedules. A total of 233 trial participants underwent TCR sequencing, of whom roughly 210 had received two doses of AZD1222 and approximately 25 had received two doses of the MenACWY control vaccine. Trial participants were enrolled into age subgroups of 18-55, 56-69 and 70-plus years, which contained around 150, 29 and 61 TCR-sequenced participants, respectively. Findings and caveats that apply to the study as a whole: Participants were mostly white British, with more females than males. The authors suggested clonal diversity may have been underestimated. A significant rise in spike-specific TCR breadth and depth was observed after two AZD1222 doses relative to day 0 and relative to MenACWY recipients. Because no samples from the day 14 peak response were available, repertoires could be characterized only after the peak T cell response. Only five to seven AZD1222 recipients were SARS-CoV-2 seropositive at baseline, limiting conclusions about previously exposed vaccinees. CD4 TCRs associated with the vaccine covered the entire spike protein, and the dominant responses were in regions 160-218 and 743-854. The 56-69-year group was small, and its depth increase did not reach significance, likely because of low power. Nearly half of unique spike-specific TCRs reportedly recognized epitopes outside regions mutated in the B.1.351 and B.1.1.7 variants.

What the time point label conveys for this sample: baseline before first vaccination. Vaccinee samples were obtained from the UK trials COV001 and COV002, which included a single-blind randomized controlled phase 2/3 trial of AZD1222 (ChAdOx1 nCoV-19) in healthy adults. For TCRbeta chain sequencing, PBMC samples were collected from trial participants at day 0 and at day 28 after the second dose. A word on this clone: The antigen it recognizes is unknown. Base qualities are not recorded, but no much larger clone differs from it by a single base.

Reading the germline V gene gives CDR1 SGDLS and CDR2 YYNGEE. The CDR3 runs 13 amino acids, cysteine and phenylalanine included. Left in the record is the CDR3 DNA by itself, 39 bases read in frame from the first base. Relative to germline, V is 5 bases shorter and J is 7 bases shorter, with 15 bases between their ends. The CDR3 regions of human TCRbeta chains were analyzed by immunosequencing. Under the source paper's analysis protocol: TCRs in the repertoires were compared against a reference library of SARS-CoV-2-specific TCRs that had been generated with the MIRA antigen-specificity platform. Breadth was defined as the fraction of unique TCRs that were SARS-CoV-2-associated. Depth was defined as the fraction of total T cells that were SARS-CoV-2-associated. Using the MIRA data, each spike-specific TCR was assigned both to the spike region to which the TCR was reactive and to a CD4 or CD8 class. Log10-transformed breadth and depth values were compared by one-way ANOVA with Sidak's multiple comparisons tests. What TCRdb holds here is the immuneACCESS table cut down to in-frame rearrangements. Part of the clones is not present; checked against another copy, under half of the missing clones reflect an unresolved V gene, and the others are unexplained. V and J calls and clone size are given by that table; D and trimming were obtained from the DNA. The sample records around 81,000 clones, roughly four fifths of which are singletons. The top ten hold approximately 2.9% of the sample.

The chain is made from TRBV9 and TRBJ1-2; too little of a D gene remains to name it. Here the sequenced sample was peripheral blood, taken on day 0 of AZD1222 vaccination. The clonotype was recovered from an adult in good health. The nucleotides are TGTGCCAGCAGTTTGATGGTAGCCTCTGGCTACACCTTC. It is translated as CASSLMVASGYTF. With the rest looked up from the reference TRBV9 and TRBJ1-2 genes rather than sequenced, the full variable domain is DSGVTQTPKHLITATGQRVTLRCSPRSGDLSVYWYQQSLDQGLQFLIQYYNGEERAKGNILERFSAQQFPDLHSELNLSSLELGDSALYFCASSLMVASGYTFGSGTRLTVV.